The entry below describes one T cell receptor (beta chain). No antigen is known for it. The data are from a study of OX40 agonist ivuxolimab in advanced cancers. Overall study: Patients achieving partial responses numbered three: one hepatocellular carcinoma case and two cutaneous melanoma cases. Findings of the study overall: Researchers did not establish what antigens the expanded peripheral T cells target.

Generated by immunoSEQ multiplex PCR, the TCRdb table keeps only in-frame clones and is missing some. Of about 20,000 clones listed, about nine tenths are singletons. Blood sampling took place at baseline, cycle 4 day 1, and cycle 7 day 1. Trimming left V 5 bases short and J 4 bases short, with 17 bases between. Germline assignment: CDR1 MDHEN and CDR2 SYDVKM. The CDR3 covers 15 residues. Source: CD4+ or CD8+ T cells sorted from blood, taken in a trial of the OX40 agonist ivuxolimab. The TCR originated in an adult with an advanced solid tumor such as melanoma, head and neck, liver or kidney cancer. The rearrangement joins TRBV28 to TRBJ1-1, with D unresolved. The CDR3 spells CASSLPGVIVTEAFF. The CDR3 bases are TGTGCCAGCAGTCTCCCCGGGGTAATTGTCACTGAAGCTTTCTTT.